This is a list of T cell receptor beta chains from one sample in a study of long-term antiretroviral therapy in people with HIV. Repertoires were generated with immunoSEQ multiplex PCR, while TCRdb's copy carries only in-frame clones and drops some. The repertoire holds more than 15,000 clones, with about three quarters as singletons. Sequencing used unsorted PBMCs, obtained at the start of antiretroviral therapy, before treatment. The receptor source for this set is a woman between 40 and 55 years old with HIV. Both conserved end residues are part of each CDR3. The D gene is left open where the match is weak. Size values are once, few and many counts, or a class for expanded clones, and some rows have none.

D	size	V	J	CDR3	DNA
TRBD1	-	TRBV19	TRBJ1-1	CASRPQGATEAFF	TGTGCCAGTAGGCCCCAGGGGGCAACTGAAGCTTTCTTT
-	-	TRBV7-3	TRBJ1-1	CASKLQENTEAFF	TGTGCCAGCAAACTCCAAGAGAACACTGAAGCTTTCTTT
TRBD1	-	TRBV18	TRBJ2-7	CASSPRVWTGLQRHEQYF	TGTGCCAGCTCACCACGGGTCTGGACAGGATTACAACGCCACGAGCAGTACTTC
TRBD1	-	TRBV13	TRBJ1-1	CASSTPRTGRVDTEAFF	TGTGCCAGCAGCACTCCACGGACAGGGCGGGTGGATACTGAAGCTTTCTTT
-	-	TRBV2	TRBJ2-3	CASSDPGFSTDTQYF	TGTGCCAGCAGTGACCCCGGGTTTAGCACAGATACGCAGTATTTT
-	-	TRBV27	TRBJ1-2	CASSVYSGKNYGYTF	TGTGCCAGCAGTGTCTACAGCGGAAAAAACTATGGCTACACCTTC
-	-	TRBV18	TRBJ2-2	CASSPRGPPGDTGELFF	TGTGCCAGCTCACCCCGGGGACCGCCCGGGGACACCGGGGAGCTGTTTTTT
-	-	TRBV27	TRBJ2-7	CASSLLPSYYEQYF	TGTGCCAGCAGTTTATTACCTAGCTACTACGAGCAGTACTTC
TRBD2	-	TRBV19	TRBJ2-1	CASSISSGEAYNEQFF	TGTGCCAGTAGTATATCTAGCGGGGAGGCCTACAATGAGCAGTTCTTC
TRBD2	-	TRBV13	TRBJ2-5	CASTRSGGGETQYF	TGTGCCAGCACCCGGTCGGGGGGGGGAGAGACCCAGTACTTC
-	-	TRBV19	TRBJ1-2	CASSMGIAAYGYTF	TGTGCCAGTAGTATGGGGATCGCTGCGTATGGCTACACCTTC
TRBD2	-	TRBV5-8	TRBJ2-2	CASSFASGGTKDGELFF	TGTGCCAGCAGCTTTGCTAGCGGGGGGACCAAAGACGGGGAGCTGTTTTTT
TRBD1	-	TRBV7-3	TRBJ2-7	CASSRDSPYEQYF	TGTGCCAGCAGCCGGGACAGTCCCTACGAGCAGTACTTC
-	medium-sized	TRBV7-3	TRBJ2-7	CASSLSRSYEQYF	TGTGCCAGCAGCTTATCGCGGTCCTACGAGCAGTACTTC
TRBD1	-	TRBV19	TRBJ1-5	CASSGTDRGINQPQHF	TGTGCCAGTAGTGGAACGGACAGGGGGATTAATCAGCCCCAGCATTTT
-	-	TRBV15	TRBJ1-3	CATSRVYTAGSGNTIYF	TGTGCCACCAGCAGAGTATACACGGCGGGGTCTGGAAACACCATATATTTT
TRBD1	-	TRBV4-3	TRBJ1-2	CASSRGTEANYGYTF	TGCGCCAGCAGCCGAGGGACAGAAGCTAACTATGGCTACACCTTC
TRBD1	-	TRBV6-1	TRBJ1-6	CASSTTGGNSPLHF	TGTGCCAGCAGCACGACAGGGGGGAATTCACCCCTCCACTTT
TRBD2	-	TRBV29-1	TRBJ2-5	CSVGDVRTGGTETQYF	TGCAGCGTTGGAGACGTGAGGACGGGGGGTACGGAGACCCAGTACTTC
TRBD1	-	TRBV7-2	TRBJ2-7	CASSLFYPGTGNEQYF	TGTGCCAGCAGCTTATTTTATCCCGGGACAGGGAATGAGCAGTACTTC
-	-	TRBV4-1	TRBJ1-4	CASSPTGFELFF	TGCGCCAGCAGCCCGACAGGTTTTGAACTGTTTTTT
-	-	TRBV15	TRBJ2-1	CATRAPLENEQFF	TGTGCCACCAGGGCTCCTCTAGAGAATGAGCAGTTCTTC
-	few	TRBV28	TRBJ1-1	CASSFSTNTEAFF	TGTGCCAGCAGTTTCTCCACGAACACTGAAGCTTTCTTT
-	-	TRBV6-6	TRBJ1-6	CASRPAGPGEESPLHF	TGTGCCAGCAGACCTGCCGGGCCGGGGGAAGAATCACCCCTCCACTTT
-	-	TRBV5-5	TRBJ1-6	CASSLRGWGNSPLHF	TGTGCCAGCAGCTTGAGGGGGTGGGGGAATTCACCCCTCCACTTT
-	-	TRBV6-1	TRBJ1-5	CASSEVKGFNQPQHF	TGTGCCAGCAGTGAAGTTAAAGGGTTCAATCAGCCCCAGCATTTT
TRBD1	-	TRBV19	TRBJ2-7	CASSTLLRDRGYEQYF	TGTGCCAGTAGTACACTCCTCCGGGACAGGGGGTACGAGCAGTACTTC
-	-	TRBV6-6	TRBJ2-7	CASSRNYYEQYF	TGTGCCAGCAGCCGAAACTACTACGAGCAGTACTTC
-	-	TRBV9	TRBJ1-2	CASSRETANYGYTF	TGTGCCAGCAGCAGAGAGACAGCTAACTATGGCTACACCTTC
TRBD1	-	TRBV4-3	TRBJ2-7	CASSRGQGVLYEQYF	TGCGCCAGCAGCCGCGGACAGGGGGTTCTCTACGAGCAGTACTTC
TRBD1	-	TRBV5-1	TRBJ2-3	CASSGHRGDTQYF	TGCGCCAGCAGCGGACACAGGGGAGATACGCAGTATTTT
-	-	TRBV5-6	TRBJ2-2	CASSLLTGLYTGELFF	TGTGCCAGCAGCCTCCTGACAGGCCTATATACCGGGGAGCTGTTTTTT
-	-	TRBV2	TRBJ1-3	CASRGDPRDTIYF	TGTGCCAGCAGAGGGGACCCCAGGGACACCATATATTTT
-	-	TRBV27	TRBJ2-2	CASSLRFGARNGELFF	TGTGCCAGCAGTTTAAGATTCGGGGCCAGGAACGGGGAGCTGTTTTTT
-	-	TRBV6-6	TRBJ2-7	CASSLTRSYEQYF	TGTGCCAGCAGCCTGACGAGGTCATACGAGCAGTACTTC
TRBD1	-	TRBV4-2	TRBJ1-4	CASSQEKDRANEKLFF	TGTGCCAGCAGCCAAGAGAAGGACAGGGCCAATGAAAAACTGTTTTTT
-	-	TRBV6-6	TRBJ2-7	CASSPGQGLFDEQYF	TGTGCCAGCAGCCCGGGGCAGGGGCTCTTTGACGAGCAGTACTTC
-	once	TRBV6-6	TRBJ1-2	CASSYAGSGYTF	TGTGCCAGCAGTTATGCAGGGTCCGGCTACACCTTC
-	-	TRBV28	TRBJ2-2	CASSLGGAGTGELFF	TGTGCCAGCAGTTTGGGGGGGGCCGGCACCGGGGAGCTGTTTTTT
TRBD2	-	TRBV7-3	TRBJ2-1	CASSSFGLAGGNEQFF	TGTGCCAGCAGCTCCTTCGGACTAGCCGGTGGCAATGAGCAGTTCTTC
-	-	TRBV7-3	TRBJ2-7	CASSLFRGYEQYF	TGTGCCAGCAGCTTATTCCGGGGCTACGAGCAGTACTTC
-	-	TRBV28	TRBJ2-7	CASSFNRAPKEQYF	TGTGCCAGCAGTTTTAACAGGGCCCCAAAAGAGCAGTACTTC
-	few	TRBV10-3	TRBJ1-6	CAIRRDLGSPLHF	TGTGCCATCAGGAGGGATTTAGGATCACCCCTCCACTTT
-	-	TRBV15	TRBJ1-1	CATSRPRPNGMNTEAFF	TGTGCCACCAGCAGACCCCGGCCCAACGGTATGAACACTGAAGCTTTCTTT
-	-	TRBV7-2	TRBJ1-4	CASSSSKEKLFF	TGTGCCAGCAGCTCCAGTAAAGAAAAACTGTTTTTT
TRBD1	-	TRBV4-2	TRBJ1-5	CASSLHTGDSNQPQHF	TGTGCCAGCAGCTTACATACAGGGGATAGCAATCAGCCCCAGCATTTT
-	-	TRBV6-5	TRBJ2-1	CASSQGGEQFF	TGTGCCAGCAGCCAGGGGGGTGAGCAGTTCTTC
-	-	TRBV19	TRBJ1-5	CASSIQGQTNQPQHF	TGTGCCAGTAGTATACAAGGACAGACCAATCAGCCCCAGCATTTT
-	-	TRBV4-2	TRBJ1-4	CASSHSTGQNEKLFF	TGTGCCAGCAGCCACTCCACCGGACAGAATGAAAAACTGTTTTTT
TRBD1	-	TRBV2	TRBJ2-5	CASSLPGTGAVEETQYF	TGTGCCAGCAGTCTACCCGGGACAGGGGCCGTAGAAGAGACCCAGTACTTC
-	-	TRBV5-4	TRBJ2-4	CAYSVLLAKNIQYF	TGTGCCTACAGCGTACTCCTAGCCAAAAACATTCAGTACTTC
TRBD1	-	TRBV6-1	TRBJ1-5	CASSEILSGQTINQPQHF	TGTGCCAGCAGTGAAATTCTGTCGGGACAGACCATCAATCAGCCCCAGCATTTT
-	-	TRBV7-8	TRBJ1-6	CASSEQGNGNSPLHF	TGTGCCAGCAGCGAACAGGGAAATGGGAATTCACCCCTCCACTTT
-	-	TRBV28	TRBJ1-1	CASREGSTEAFF	TGTGCCAGCAGAGAAGGGAGCACTGAAGCTTTCTTT
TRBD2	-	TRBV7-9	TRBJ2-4	CASSLFPAGGLNIQYF	TGTGCCAGCAGCTTGTTCCCGGCGGGGGGGCTTAACATTCAGTACTTC
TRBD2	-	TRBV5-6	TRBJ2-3	CASSLAGAISSTDTQYF	TGTGCCAGCAGTCTAGCGGGGGCGATCTCTTCCACAGATACGCAGTATTTT
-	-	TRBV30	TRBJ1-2	CAWRVLFETASHYGYTF	TGTGCCTGGAGGGTTTTGTTCGAGACCGCTTCCCACTATGGCTACACCTTC
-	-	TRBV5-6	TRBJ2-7	CASSFTGILAGEQYF	TGTGCCAGCAGCTTTACCGGAATTCTGGCGGGAGAGCAGTACTTC
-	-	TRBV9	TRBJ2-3	CASSVVSRASTDTQYF	TGTGCCAGCAGCGTAGTCTCGCGGGCTAGCACAGATACGCAGTATTTT
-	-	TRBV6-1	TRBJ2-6	CASSGRQAGANVLTF	TGTGCCAGCAGTGGGAGACAGGCTGGGGCCAACGTCCTGACTTTC